Presented here are 28 T cell receptor beta chains from one specimen sequenced in a study of early T cells in non-severe SARS-CoV-2 infection. TCRdb fed the 5' RACE reads into MiXCR, producing one record per CDR3 protein. The repertoire has over 35,000 distinct CDR3 sequences, roughly a tenth of them found once; the top ten carry around a tenth. Sequencing input: whole blood. These TCRs come from an adult who was a healthcare worker with PCR-confirmed SARS-CoV-2 infection or an uninfected control (not recorded which).

This clonotype was counted only a few times. The J gene is TRBJ2-7, the V gene TRBV29-1; tentatively, D is TRBD1 or TRBD2 (6 bases each). Germline-derived CDR1 and CDR2 are SQVTM and ANQGSEA. V was clipped by 7 bases and J by 0 bases, with 10 bases between them. The CDR3 extends over 12 amino acids. CDR3 bases: TGCAGCGGGGGGGACAACTCCTACGAGCAGTACTTC. This encodes CSGGDNSYEQYF.

This clonotype was recorded once. The junction departs from germline at one end; a sequencing error may be responsible. V usage is TRBV27 and J usage is TRBJ2-7; TRBD2 matches 7 bases. CDR1 and CDR2 (germline): MNHEY, SMNVEV (reference sequence). The length of the CDR3 is 15 residues. DNA of the CDR3: TGTGCCAGCAGTTCCGGGGGGTCCCTTTCCTATGAGCAGTACTTC. Its protein product is CASSSGGSLSYEQYF.

This clonotype came up many times. This chain connects TRBV4-2 to TRBJ2-7, with 8 bases fitting TRBD1. This CDR3 region has 16 residues. The V segment lost 4 bases and the J segment 5 bases; nucleotides outside the gene matches: 13. Germline CDR1 is LGHNA and CDR2 is YNFKEQ. The CDR3 nucleotides read TGTGCCAGCAGCCCTTTCACCCAGGGGGCGATTAACGAGCAGTACTTC. Its translation: CASSPFTQGAINEQYF.

This clonotype came up once. The chain carries TRBV9 and TRBJ1-1, with a tentative D call TRBD1 (5 bases). The ends were cut back, 0 bases at V and 0 bases at J, with 15 bases in the middle. Germline lookup yields CDR1 SGDLS and CDR2 YYNGEE. CDR3 size: 17 residues. The CDR3 DNA is TGTGCCAGCAGCGTAGGAGGTGGGGGACGGATGAACACTGAAGCTTTCTTT. As protein: CASSVGGGGRMNTEAFF.

The sample holds many counts of this clonotype. The chain carries TRBV5-1 and TRBJ1-5; 12 positions match TRBD1. This CDR3 has 15 residues. CDR1 is SGHRS, CDR2 YFSETQ, per germline. V trimming: 4 bases; J trimming: 7 bases; junction bases outside the gene matches: 6. The CDR3 DNA follows: TGCGCCAGCAGCCCTGGGACAGGGGGCGGCCAGCCCCAGCATTTT. It translates to CASSPGTGGGQPQHF.

The chain couples TRBV7-2 to TRBJ1-4; TRBD1 aligns across 7 bases. V shed 0 bases and J 3 bases; nucleotides not matched to a gene: 4. Looked up from germline, CDR1 is SGHTA and CDR2 is FQGNSA. The CDR3 length is 16 residues. The CDR3 DNA is TGTGCCAGCAGCTTAGCAGCAGGGGGTTCTAATGAAAAACTGTTTTTT. This codes for CASSLAAGGSNEKLFF.

This clonotype was seen only a few times. The V and J genes are TRBV27 and TRBJ1-1; 8 bases are a match to TRBD1. The CDR3 is 16 residues long. With 8 bases clipped from V and 0 bases from J, the junction kept 11 bases outside the gene matches. CDR1 and CDR2 (germline): MNHEY, SMNVEV (reference sequence). CDR3 in amino acids: CASGLGTGNMNTEAFF. The DNA of the CDR3 is TGTGCCAGCGGGTTAGGGACAGGAAATATGAACACTGAAGCTTTCTTT.

In regard to this clonotype: A much larger clone lies a single base off, so this may be a read error. No conserved phenylalanine or tryptophan ends this CDR3, so it is likely a read error. The chain links TRBV7-2 to TRBJ1-5; perhaps TRBD1 as D (6 bases). Germline CDR1 is SGHTA and CDR2 is FQGNSA. This CDR3 spans 15 amino acids. V dropped 2 bases and J dropped 4 bases, with 12 bases sitting between them. The CDR3 DNA sequence: TGTGCCAGCAGCTTATCCGGGGGCGAGAATCAGCCCCAGCATTAT. The encoded protein is CASSLSGGENQPQHY.

This clonotype was found a few times. V and J are TRBV5-5 and TRBJ1-5; TRBD1 aligns across 10 bases. V lost 1 base to trimming and J lost 4 bases; unmatched junction nucleotides: 5. In germline, CDR1 is SGHKS, CDR2 YYEKEE (reference sequence). The CDR3 sequence is 16 residues long. In DNA form, the CDR3 reads TGTGCCAGCAGCTTGACCGGGACAGGGGCGAATCAGCCCCAGCATTTT. This translates into CASSLTGTGANQPQHF.

This clonotype showed up just a few times. This CDR3 fails to terminate in the conserved phenylalanine or tryptophan, so it likely reflects a read error. This rearrangement joins TRBV5-4 to TRBJ2-7; 7 positions match TRBD1. The CDR3 contains 13 residues. CDR1 is SGHNT, CDR2 YYREEE, per germline (reference sequence). V gave up 4 bases and J gave up 3 bases; unmatched junction bases: 4. CDR3 sequence (DNA): TGTGCCAGCAGCCGGGACAGAGTCTACGAGCAGTACTTG. This translates into CASSRDRVYEQYL.

This clonotype was found many times. The chain joins TRBV15 to TRBJ2-1, with D perhaps TRBD1 (6 bases). Trimming removed 2 bases from V and 6 bases from J, with 17 bases in between. CDR1 and CDR2 from the germline V gene are LNHNV and YYDKDF (reference sequence). The CDR3 extends over 16 amino acids. This CDR3 is CATSRLSGATANEQFF. The CDR3 bases are TGTGCCACCAGCAGATTATCAGGGGCTACGGCCAATGAGCAGTTCTTC.

This clonotype was recorded at least ten times. The genes are TRBV25-1 and TRBJ2-5, with TRBD1 identical over 9 bases. Unmatched junction bases numbered 6, after V lost 8 bases and J lost 5 bases. Looked up from germline, CDR1 is MGHDK and CDR2 is SYGVNS. This CDR3 region has 13 residues. This CDR3 is CASRGQGMETQYF. The CDR3 DNA is TGTGCCAGCCGGGGACAGGGCATGGAGACCCAGTACTTC.

J is TRBJ2-3 and V is TRBV5-5; TRBD2 aligns across 7 bases. Germline V gene data show CDR1 as SGHKS and CDR2 as YYEKEE (reference sequence). With 3 bases clipped from V and 0 bases from J, the junction kept 1 base outside the gene matches. The CDR3 is 14 amino acids. In nucleotides, the CDR3 is TGTGCCAGCAGCTCAGCGGGGAGCACAGATACGCAGTATTTT. Translating it yields CASSSAGSTDTQYF. The full variable domain, its missing parts supplied by reference TRBV5-5 and TRBJ2-3, is DAGVTQSPTHLIKTRGQQVTLRCSPISGHKSVSWYQQVLGQGPQFIFQYYEKEERGRGNFPDRFSARQFPNYSSELNVNALLLGDSALYLCASSSAGSTDTQYFGPGTRLTVL.

This clonotype was seen only a few times. The rearrangement uses TRBV4-1 and TRBJ2-7, with a weak D call TRBD1 (6 bases). Trimming stripped 4 bases from V and 3 bases from J, with 16 bases between. This CDR3 is built from 15 residues. Germline V gene sequence: CDR1 MGHRA, CDR2 YSYEKL. CDR3: CASSPGHSVLYEQYF. The CDR3 nucleotides are TGCGCCAGCAGCCCGGGACACTCGGTTCTCTACGAGCAGTACTTC.

This clonotype was seen many times. This chain joins TRBV29-1 and TRBJ2-3, with TRBD2 identical over 8 bases. Losses at the gene ends were 1 base for V and 6 bases for J; bases not matched to a gene: 9. The CDR3 has 15 amino acids. Germline V gives CDR1 SQVTM, CDR2 ANQGSEA. The CDR3, as DNA: TGCAGCGTTGAAGTTTCGGGGGGGCCCGGGGATACGCAGTATTTT. Protein sequence: CSVEVSGGPGDTQYF.

This clonotype was counted many times. The chain couples TRBV15 to TRBJ2-1, with unresolved D. This CDR3 region has 14 residues. Per the germline V gene, CDR1 is LNHNV and CDR2 is YYDKDF (reference sequence). V was cut by 4 bases and J by 0 bases, with 7 bases left in between. This CDR3 is CATSNWGSYNEQFF. The CDR3 nucleotides read TGTGCCACCAGCAACTGGGGCTCCTACAATGAGCAGTTCTTC.

The gene calls are TRBV11-1 and TRBJ2-1; D ambiguous. This CDR3 contains 14 residues. Germline V gene data show CDR1 as SGHAT and CDR2 as FQDESV (reference sequence). V was trimmed by 9 bases and J by 2 bases, leaving 14 bases between them. This CDR3 reads CASSKVDAYNEQFF. CDR3 DNA: TGTGCCAGTTCCAAGGTTGATGCCTACAATGAGCAGTTCTTC.

This clonotype was counted a few times. The V call is TRBV6-2 or TRBV6-3, the J call TRBJ1-6; 8 bases are shared with TRBD1. Germline V gene lookup returns CDR1 MNHEY and CDR2 SVGEGT. J was trimmed by 5 bases and V by 5 bases; bases with no gene match: 5. This CDR3 is 15 amino acids long. CDR3 loop: CASSDGDRNNSPLHF. The CDR3, as DNA: TGTGCCAGCAGTGACGGGGACAGGAATAATTCACCCCTCCACTTT.

This clonotype was seen repeatedly, ten times or more. V and J are TRBV6-2 or TRBV6-3 and TRBJ1-5; D gene ambiguous. Trimming removed 6 bases at V and 4 bases at J, with 7 bases between. Germline V gene sequence: CDR1 MNHEY, CDR2 SVGEGT. CDR3 length: 12 residues. CDR3 DNA sequence: TGTGCCAGCAGCCACGAGAATCAGCCCCAGCATTTT. Translation: CASSHENQPQHF.

As regards this clonotype: A read error may produce the germline difference seen at one junction end. The chain carries TRBV11-1 and TRBJ1-1, with D unresolved. This CDR3 has 12 residues. Looked up from germline, CDR1 is SGHAT and CDR2 is FQDESV (reference sequence). CDR3 in amino acids: CASSRMATEAIF. The DNA for the CDR3 is TGTGCCAGCAGCCGGATGGCCACGGAAGCTATCTTT.

This clonotype was found many times. The chain carries TRBV18 and TRBJ1-1, with 11 bases fitting TRBD1. The CDR3 contains 17 residues. Germline V gene sequence: CDR1 KGHSH, CDR2 LQKENI. Germline trimming cut 3 bases from V and 5 bases from J; bases unmatched to any gene: 11. CDR3 residues: CASSPRTGGGGGTEAFF. The CDR3 bases are TGTGCCAGCTCACCCAGGACAGGGGGCGGAGGGGGAACTGAAGCTTTCTTT.

The genes are TRBV5-6 and TRBJ1-2; D gene ambiguous. Trimming shortened V by 7 bases and J by 7 bases, and 14 bases separated the two germline ends. CDR1 and CDR2 from the germline V gene are SGHDT and YYEEEE. The CDR3 has 12 amino acids. CDR3 coding DNA: TGTGCCAGCGCTCGGTTTTCTCTTGGCTACACCTTC. It codes for CASARFSLGYTF.

This clonotype was counted only a few times. V gene TRBV6-2 or TRBV6-3 combines with J gene TRBJ1-5; TRBD1 matches at 7 bases. The CDR3 covers 15 residues. Per the germline V gene, CDR1 is MNHEY and CDR2 is SVGEGT. J lost 5 bases, V lost 6 bases, and 10 bases had no gene match. CDR3 bases: TGTGCCAGCAGGCTGGATGAAACAGGGGATCAGCCCCAGCATTTT. This sequence encodes CASRLDETGDQPQHF.

This clonotype was seen at least ten times. This chain connects TRBV3-1 to TRBJ2-6, with TRBD2 matching over 9 bases. Germline CDR1 reads LGHDT; CDR2 reads YNNKEL (reference sequence). CDR3 size: 19 residues. The V segment lost 1 base and the J segment 1 base; nucleotides outside the gene matches: 8. The CDR3 here is CASSQGPPRGGSGANVLTF. DNA of the CDR3: TGTGCCAGCAGCCAAGGCCCTCCGCGGGGGGGTTCTGGGGCCAACGTCCTGACTTTC. The full variable domain, rest sourced from reference TRBV3-1 and TRBJ2-6, is DTAVSQTPKYLVTQMGNDKSIKCEQNLGHDTMYWYKQDSKKFLKIMFSYNNKELIINETVPNRFSPKSPDKAHLNLHINSLELGDSAVYFCASSQGPPRGGSGANVLTFGAGSRLTVL.

This clonotype was seen repeatedly, ten times or more. This chain connects TRBV7-9 to TRBJ2-3; 10 nucleotides line up with TRBD2. The CDR3 is made up of 16 amino acids. Germline CDR1 SEHNR, CDR2 FQNEAQ (reference sequence). The ends lost 8 bases at V and 0 bases at J; junction bases unmatched: 8. Written as DNA, the CDR3 is TGTGCCAGCCCTAGCGGGGGCCTACGTAGCACAGATACGCAGTATTTT. It is translated as CASPSGGLRSTDTQYF.

This clonotype has ten or more counts. The chain carries TRBV2 and TRBJ2-1; no clear D. The CDR3 is made up of 15 amino acids. Germline-derived CDR1 and CDR2 are SNHLY and FYNNEI. V lost 4 bases, J lost 9 bases, and 19 bases lay in between. The CDR3 sequence: CASSVRTGAFTEQFF. The CDR3 region has the DNA TGTGCCAGCAGTGTCAGGACCGGAGCATTCACTGAGCAGTTCTTC.

This clonotype has just a few counts. This chain connects TRBV9 to TRBJ2-3; TRBD1 matches at 9 bases. The CDR3 length is 15 residues. The ends lost 5 bases at V and 4 bases at J; junction bases unmatched: 8. Germline-derived CDR1 and CDR2 are SGDLS and YYNGEE. The CDR3, as DNA: TGTGCCAGCAGTGCCCCGGGACAGGGCTCAGATACGCAGTATTTT. Residues: CASSAPGQGSDTQYF.

In its sample, this clonotype was seen many times. The V call is TRBV6-2 or TRBV6-3, the J call TRBJ2-7, with 8 bases lining up with TRBD1. This CDR3 has 19 amino acids. J gave up 0 bases and V 1 base, and 14 bases lay outside the gene matches. Germline V gene data show CDR1 as MNHEY and CDR2 as SVGEGT. In DNA, the CDR3 is TGTGCCAGCAGTTACTGGAGTAGGACAGGGTCGGCCAGCTCCTACGAGCAGTACTTC. Translating it yields CASSYWSRTGSASSYEQYF.